The rows below give T cell receptor beta chains drawn from one sample of a study of T cells and Merkel cell carcinoma outcomes. Produced via immunoSEQ multiplex PCR; TCRdb's table is partial and in-frame only. The sample lists roughly 13,000 clones; roughly 92% were seen once. Sample: tumor tissue from Merkel cell carcinoma. The receptors were gathered from a human donor with Merkel cell carcinoma. CDR3s include the opening cysteine and the closing phenylalanine or tryptophan. A D gene is named only where the DNA matches it firmly. Rows give clone size only sometimes, using once, few, many, or a class for an expanded clone.

V gene,D gene,clone size,J gene,CDR3 protein,CDR3 DNA
TRBV28,-,-,TRBJ1-2,CASSFSGTVGGYTF,TGTGCCAGCAGTTTCTCCGGGACTGTAGGTGGCTACACCTTC
TRBV18,-,-,TRBJ2-1,CASSPHLDNEQFF,TGTGCCAGCTCACCACACCTCGACAATGAGCAGTTCTTC
TRBV27,-,-,TRBJ1-5,CASSPPEGAGQPQHF,TGTGCCAGCAGTCCGCCAGAAGGGGCCGGGCAGCCCCAGCATTTT
TRBV18,-,-,TRBJ1-1,CASSEEANTEAFF,TGTGCCAGCTCGGAAGAGGCGAACACTGAAGCTTTCTTT
TRBV20-1,-,-,TRBJ2-7,CSAESGTQYF,TGCAGTGCAGAAAGCGGTACCCAGTACTTC
TRBV5-8,-,once,TRBJ2-5,CASSFRDAFRETQYF,TGTGCTAGCAGCTTCCGGGACGCCTTTAGGGAGACCCAGTACTTC
TRBV15,-,-,TRBJ1-2,CATSRDRASGYTF,TGTGCCACCAGCAGAGATCGAGCGAGTGGCTACACCTTC
TRBV18,-,-,TRBJ1-6,CASSPGPSSSPLHF,TGTGCCAGCTCACCGGGACCGTCTAGTTCACCCCTCCACTTT
TRBV5-6,TRBD1,-,TRBJ1-2,CASTTDRDYGYTF,TGTGCCAGCACTACGGACAGGGACTATGGCTACACCTTC
TRBV5-6,-,once,TRBJ2-7,CASTVGSYEQYF,TGTGCCAGCACGGTCGGCTCCTACGAGCAGTACTTC
TRBV2,TRBD1,-,TRBJ2-5,CASRGQDGETQYF,TGTGCCAGCCGGGGACAGGACGGGGAGACCCAGTACTTC
TRBV18,TRBD1,-,TRBJ2-1,CASSRGDRAHNEQFF,TGTGCCAGCTCACGAGGGGACAGGGCTCACAATGAGCAGTTCTTC
TRBV9,-,-,TRBJ2-5,CASSDQETQYF,TGTGCCAGCAGCGACCAAGAGACCCAGTACTTC
TRBV4-1,-,-,TRBJ1-3,CASSQALTVSGNTIYF,TGCGCCAGCAGCCAAGCGTTGACAGTATCTGGAAACACCATATATTTT
TRBV5-8,TRBD1,-,TRBJ2-3,CASTSGTGGEDTQYF,TGTGCCAGCACCTCCGGGACAGGGGGCGAAGATACGCAGTATTTT
TRBV5-6,TRBD2,-,TRBJ2-3,CASSLVTSGGDTQYF,TGTGCCAGCAGCTTGGTAACTAGCGGGGGGGATACGCAGTATTTT
TRBV5-4,TRBD2,-,TRBJ2-3,CASRLAGGADTQYF,TGTGCCAGTCGACTAGCGGGAGGTGCAGATACGCAGTATTTT
TRBV19,-,-,TRBJ1-1,CASSPPRGATEAFF,TGTGCCAGTAGTCCCCCGCGAGGGGCGACTGAAGCTTTCTTT
TRBV6-5,TRBD2,-,TRBJ2-6,CASSGGTSGANVLTF,TGTGCCAGCAGCGGGGGGACCTCTGGGGCCAACGTCCTGACTTTC
TRBV25-1,-,-,TRBJ2-3,CASSPRDTQYF,TGTGCCAGCTCCCCCAGGGATACGCAGTATTTT
TRBV18,-,-,TRBJ1-1,CASSLVVVGTEAFF,TGTGCCAGCTCACTAGTAGTCGTGGGCACTGAAGCTTTCTTT
TRBV5-1,-,-,TRBJ1-1,CASSLNTGLNTEAFF,TGTGCCAGCAGCCTAAATACCGGACTGAACACTGAAGCTTTCTTT
TRBV11-1,-,-,TRBJ1-1,CASSLGRGSEAFF,TGTGCCAGCAGCCTAGGGCGTGGGTCGGAAGCTTTCTTT
TRBV5-1,-,-,TRBJ1-1,CANSYNSRRNTEAFF,TGCGCCAACAGCTATAACAGCCGGCGGAACACTGAAGCTTTCTTT
TRBV2,-,-,TRBJ2-5,CASSEETLAVGGTQYF,TGTGCCAGCAGTGAAGAAACATTGGCGGTGGGAGGAACCCAGTACTTC
TRBV5-1,TRBD1,-,TRBJ1-1,CASSLGGTENTEAFF,TGCGCCAGCAGCTTGGGGGGGACAGAGAACACTGAAGCTTTCTTT
TRBV30,-,-,TRBJ1-6,CAWSGLWGNSPLHF,TGTGCCTGGAGTGGGCTGTGGGGCAATTCACCCCTCCACTTT
TRBV11-2,-,-,TRBJ1-1,CASSPGVHTEAFF,TGTGCCAGCAGCCCAGGGGTACACACTGAAGCTTTCTTT
TRBV5-1,-,once,TRBJ2-3,CASFRDFTDTQYF,TGCGCCAGCTTTAGGGACTTCACAGATACGCAGTATTTT
TRBV19,-,-,TRBJ2-2,CASSKEGNVAGELFF,TGTGCCAGTAGTAAGGAGGGTAATGTTGCCGGGGAGCTGTTTTTT
TRBV19,-,-,TRBJ2-5,CASSPSKGSRETQYF,TGTGCCAGTAGTCCCTCGAAGGGTTCTAGGGAGACCCAGTACTTC
TRBV13,-,-,TRBJ2-3,CASSPRIEGGATDTQYF,TGTGCCAGCAGCCCTCGAATTGAGGGGGGGGCAACAGATACGCAGTATTTT
TRBV6-5,TRBD1,-,TRBJ2-2,CASSAGQGSTGELFF,TGTGCCAGCAGCGCCGGACAGGGCTCCACCGGGGAGCTGTTTTTT
TRBV2,-,-,TRBJ2-7,CASSVDSGYEQYF,TGTGCCAGCAGTGTGGACAGCGGCTACGAGCAGTACTTC
TRBV7-2,-,few,TRBJ1-6,CASSPSLNSPLHF,TGTGCCAGCAGCCCCAGCTTAAATTCACCCCTCCACTTT
TRBV7-9,-,-,TRBJ2-3,CASSFGSTDTQYF,TGTGCCAGCAGCTTCGGAAGCACAGATACGCAGTATTTT
TRBV4-2,-,-,TRBJ1-2,CASSPPAGGYTF,TGTGCCAGCAGCCCACCCGCAGGCGGCTACACCTTC
TRBV7-2,-,-,TRBJ2-7,CASSLRGRGAYEQYF,TGTGCCAGCAGCTTAAGAGGCAGGGGCGCCTACGAGCAGTACTTC
TRBV6-5,TRBD1,-,TRBJ2-3,CASSYSGQGATDTQYF,TGTGCCAGCAGTTACTCCGGACAGGGGGCCACAGATACGCAGTATTTT
TRBV4-1,TRBD1,-,TRBJ1-1,CASSLQDRSNTEAFF,TGCGCCAGCAGCCTCCAGGACAGGTCGAACACTGAAGCTTTCTTT
TRBV27,-,once,TRBJ2-5,CASSLELAGLQETQYF,TGTGCCAGCAGTTTGGAATTAGCAGGCCTCCAAGAGACCCAGTACTTC
TRBV7-2,-,-,TRBJ2-7,CASSLIEGHEQYF,TGTGCCAGCAGCTTAATTGAAGGCCACGAGCAGTACTTC
TRBV5-1,-,-,TRBJ2-1,CASSLSGLVYNEQFF,TGCGCCAGCAGCTTGTCCGGGCTAGTTTACAATGAGCAGTTCTTC
TRBV6-1,-,-,TRBJ1-2,CASSTRDNYGYTF,TGTGCCAGCAGTACCAGGGATAACTATGGCTACACCTTC
TRBV30,-,-,TRBJ1-1,CAWRRQMNTEAFF,TGTGCTTGGAGGCGACAGATGAACACTGAAGCTTTCTTT
TRBV5-1,-,-,TRBJ2-3,CASSLGDTQYF,TGCGCCAGCAGCTTGGGGGATACGCAGTATTTT
TRBV5-4,TRBD1,-,TRBJ2-5,CANSLGQGGTQYF,TGTGCCAACAGCTTGGGACAGGGGGGGACCCAGTACTTC
TRBV10-3,-,-,TRBJ2-1,CATSEQGINEQFF,TGTGCCACCTCCGAACAGGGTATCAATGAGCAGTTCTTC
TRBV9,TRBD1,-,TRBJ1-1,CASSLGQGLNTEAFF,TGTGCCAGCAGCCTGGGACAGGGATTGAACACTGAAGCTTTCTTT
TRBV7-9,TRBD2,few,TRBJ2-5,CASSFSQGGSETQYF,TGTGCCAGCAGCTTCTCGCAGGGAGGGTCGGAGACCCAGTACTTC
TRBV5-5,-,-,TRBJ1-4,CASTLSPHFNEKLFF,TGTGCCAGCACCCTCTCCCCGCACTTCAATGAAAAACTGTTTTTT
TRBV18,TRBD1,-,TRBJ1-1,CASSPSGGTANTEAFF,TGTGCCAGCTCACCATCGGGGGGGACAGCGAACACTGAAGCTTTCTTT
TRBV4-2,-,-,TRBJ2-7,CASSQPSGAYEQYF,TGTGCCAGCAGCCAACCGTCAGGGGCCTACGAGCAGTACTTC
TRBV9,-,-,TRBJ2-1,CASSAHPSPQPFF,TGTGCCAGCAGCGCACACCCCTCTCCCCAGCCGTTCTTC
TRBV5-1,-,-,TRBJ2-5,CASSFESETQYF,TGCGCCAGCAGCTTTGAATCAGAGACCCAGTACTTC
TRBV6-1,-,few,TRBJ2-1,CASAAGHNEQFF,TGTGCCAGCGCCGCCGGCCACAATGAGCAGTTCTTC
TRBV19,-,-,TRBJ1-4,CASSVDSLRSENPNEKLFF,TGTGCCAGTAGTGTCGACAGTCTCCGGTCGGAAAACCCAAATGAAAAACTATTTTTT
TRBV7-6,-,-,TRBJ2-3,CASSQHDTDTQYF,TGTGCCAGCAGCCAGCATGATACAGATACGCAGTATTTT
TRBV7-9,-,-,TRBJ1-1,CASANTEAFF,TGTGCCAGCGCGAACACTGAAGCTTTCTTT
TRBV6-5,TRBD2,-,TRBJ2-7,CASSLREGRYEQYF,TGTGCCAGCAGCCTCCGGGAGGGCCGGTATGAGCAGTACTTC